The source of this TCR beta chain is a study of blood T cell repertoires in COVID-19. Study information: Donors in the United States, Italy and Spain gave samples during acute or convalescent COVID-19. PBMCs, B-cell-depleted T cells, or T cells provided the cDNA or gDNA that made up the material.

The germline gives CDR1 LGHDT, CDR2 YNNKEL (reference sequence). V was pared by 0 bases and J by 7 bases, with 13 bases between. This CDR3 is built from 15 residues. In the original processing: By means of reference gene primer amplification, nucleated cell counts were estimated. Repertoires were generated with immunoSEQ multiplex PCR, while TCRdb's copy carries only in-frame clones and drops some. V, J and clone size are taken as reported in that table, and D and trimming were inferred from the DNA itself. Here the sample spans about 290,000 clones, 70% to 90% being singletons. The chain couples TRBV3-1 (or the pseudogene TRBV3-2) to TRBJ2-1; possibly TRBD2 for D (6 bases). The material sequenced was peripheral blood. This clonotype was sampled from a woman in her forties or fifties with active or convalescent COVID-19. The DNA for the CDR3 is TGTGCCAGCAGCCAAGATCTTCTAGCGAGAAATGAGCAGTTCTTC. This codes for CASSQDLLARNEQFF.